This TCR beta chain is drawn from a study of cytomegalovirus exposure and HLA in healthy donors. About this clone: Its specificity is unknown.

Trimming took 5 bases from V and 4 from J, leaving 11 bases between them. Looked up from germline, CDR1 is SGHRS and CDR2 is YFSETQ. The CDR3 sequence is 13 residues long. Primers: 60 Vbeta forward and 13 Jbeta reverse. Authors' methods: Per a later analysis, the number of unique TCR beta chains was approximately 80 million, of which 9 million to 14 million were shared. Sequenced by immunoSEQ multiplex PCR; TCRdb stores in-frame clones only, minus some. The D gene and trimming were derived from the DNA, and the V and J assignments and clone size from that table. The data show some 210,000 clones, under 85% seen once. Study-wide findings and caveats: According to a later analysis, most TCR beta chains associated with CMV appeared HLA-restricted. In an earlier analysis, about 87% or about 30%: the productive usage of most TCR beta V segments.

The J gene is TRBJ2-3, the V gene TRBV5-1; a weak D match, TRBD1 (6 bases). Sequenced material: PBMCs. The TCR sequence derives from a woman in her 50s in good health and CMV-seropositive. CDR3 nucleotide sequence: TGCGCCAGCAGATTCGGACAGCCAGATACGCAGTATTTT. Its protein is CASRFGQPDTQYF.